A selection of T cell receptor beta chains follows, all from one sample in a study of cytomegalovirus exposure and HLA in healthy donors. TCRdb's table, derived via immunoSEQ multiplex PCR, lists solely in-frame clones and lacks some. The data hold some 170,000 clones, with 76% observed a single time. The sample was PBMCs. Every receptor here comes from a man aged 55-75 years in good health and CMV-seronegative. Each CDR3 is given with its conserved first and last residue. The order of the fields is D gene, J gene, CDR3 length, clone size, V gene, CDR3 protein, CDR3 DNA. D genes are given only for firm matches. For some rows the clone size is stated as once, few or many, or as a class when expanded; others skip it.

- TRBJ2-5 11 - TRBV2 CASSGMETQYF TGTGCCAGCTCAGGGATGGAGACCCAGTACTTC
- TRBJ1-3 16 - TRBV18 CASSPAQGYSGNTIYF TGTGCCAGCTCACCAGCCCAGGGTTACTCTGGAAACACCATATATTTT
TRBD2 TRBJ2-5 15 - TRBV7-2 CASSALGLAEETQYF TGTGCCAGCAGCGCCCTTGGGCTAGCGGAAGAGACCCAGTACTTC
- TRBJ1-2 16 - TRBV2 CASRQTGSDGLSRYTF TGTGCCAGCAGACAAACAGGATCCGACGGCTTATCACGCTACACCTTC
- TRBJ1-2 12 - TRBV6-5 CASSSYSSGYTF TGTGCCAGCAGTTCCTACAGTTCCGGCTACACCTTC
- TRBJ2-5 16 - TRBV5-3 CARSFKSRGTQETQYF TGTGCCAGAAGCTTCAAATCTCGGGGAACCCAAGAGACCCAGTACTTC
- TRBJ2-7 13 - TRBV28 CASREGLPYEQYF TGTGCCAGCAGGGAGGGATTACCCTACGAGCAGTACTTC
TRBD2 TRBJ2-7 16 - TRBV6-5 CASSYSLAGGTHEQYF TGTGCCAGCAGTTACTCTTTAGCGGGAGGGACCCACGAGCAGTACTTC
TRBD1 TRBJ2-7 16 - TRBV9 CASSVGGGQGVYEQYF TGTGCCAGCAGCGTAGGCGGTGGACAGGGCGTCTACGAGCAGTACTTC
- TRBJ1-3 15 - TRBV7-9 CSSSLGQVSGNTIYF TGTTCCAGCAGCTTAGGTCAGGTCTCTGGAAACACCATATATTTT
- TRBJ2-3 17 - TRBV4-2 CASSQDYLAMSTDTQYF TGTGCCAGCAGCCAAGATTATCTAGCGATGAGCACAGATACGCAGTATTTT
TRBD2 TRBJ2-7 18 few TRBV6-1 CASSENLAAGGPPYEQYF TGTGCCAGCAGTGAAAATCTCGCAGCGGGAGGGCCCCCCTACGAGCAGTACTTC
- TRBJ2-5 12 once TRBV5-4 CASSGLKETQYF TGTGCCAGCAGCGGACTGAAAGAGACCCAGTACTTC
TRBD1 TRBJ2-7 14 - TRBV13 CASSDRDRGYEQYF TGTGCCAGCAGCGACCGGGACAGGGGCTACGAGCAGTACTTC
TRBD1 TRBJ1-1 14 - TRBV13 CASRRRDRATEAFF TGTGCCAGCAGACGCCGGGACAGGGCGACTGAAGCTTTCTTT
- TRBJ2-7 16 few TRBV28 CATTVSLRVVAGEQYF TGTGCCACAACGGTATCGTTAAGGGTAGTCGCGGGGGAGCAGTACTTC
TRBD1 TRBJ2-1 18 - TRBV15 CATSGNPRTGGFYNEQFF TGTGCCACCAGCGGAAACCCCAGGACAGGGGGCTTCTACAATGAGCAGTTCTTC
TRBD2 TRBJ2-1 15 - TRBV30 CAWTPDSGKLNEQFF TGTGCCTGGACTCCTGATAGCGGGAAATTAAATGAGCAGTTCTTC
- TRBJ2-3 16 - TRBV9 CASSVSIFLGSNTQYF TGTGCCAGCAGCGTATCCATCTTCCTGGGCTCAAATACGCAGTATTTT
TRBD2 TRBJ2-1 15 - TRBV19 CASSMVAGGPYEQFF TGTGCCAGTAGTATGGTAGCGGGAGGGCCTTATGAGCAGTTCTTC
TRBD2 TRBJ2-5 14 - TRBV29-1 CSVEGLGYSETQYF TGCAGCGTTGAGGGACTAGGATACTCCGAGACCCAGTACTTC
- TRBJ1-1 13 - TRBV11-2 CASSPRVNTEAFF TGTGCCAGCAGCCCCAGGGTGAACACTGAAGCTTTCTTT
TRBD2 TRBJ2-5 15 - TRBV30 CAWSLALAGRVSQYF TGTGCCTGGTCCCTGGCCCTAGCGGGGAGGGTGTCCCAGTACTTC
- TRBJ2-7 15 - TRBV5-1 CASTVGQGLLYEQYF TGCGCCAGCACGGTAGGCCAGGGCCTTCTCTACGAGCAGTACTTC
TRBD2 TRBJ2-3 13 few TRBV6-1 CASRLGGTDTQYF TGTGCCAGTCGCCTGGGGGGGACAGATACGCAGTATTTT
TRBD1 TRBJ2-7 14 - TRBV6-1 CASSDRGLSYEQYF TGTGCCAGCAGTGACAGGGGGCTTTCCTACGAGCAGTACTTC
TRBD1 TRBJ1-2 15 - TRBV7-9 CASTLGQGANYGYTF TGTGCCAGCACCCTCGGACAGGGGGCTAACTATGGCTACACCTTC
TRBD2 TRBJ2-3 16 - TRBV7-2 CASSFSLAGVGDTQYF TGTGCCAGCAGCTTCTCACTAGCGGGAGTAGGTGATACGCAGTATTTT
TRBD1 TRBJ1-1 17 - TRBV18 CASSPSLQGAMNTEAFF TGTGCCAGCTCACCGTCCCTTCAGGGGGCAATGAACACTGAAGCTTTCTTT
TRBD2 TRBJ2-1 15 few TRBV14 CASSRGLAGYDEQFF TGTGCCAGCAGCCGGGGACTAGCCGGATATGATGAGCAGTTCTTC
TRBD1 TRBJ1-5 14 - TRBV27 CASSSDRSNQPQHF TGTGCCAGCAGTTCGGACAGGAGCAATCAGCCCCAGCATTTT
- TRBJ2-1 12 - TRBV16 CASSHAYNEQFF TGTGCCAGCAGCCACGCCTACAATGAGCAGTTCTTC
- TRBJ2-5 13 - TRBV7-9 CASSLGGEETQYF TGTGCCAGCAGCTTAGGGGGGGAAGAGACCCAGTACTTC
TRBD1 TRBJ2-3 14 - TRBV5-1 CASSSRTGVDTQYF TGCGCCAGCAGCTCAAGGACAGGGGTAGATACGCAGTATTTT
TRBD1 TRBJ1-3 16 - TRBV6-6 CASSYWGQGAGNTIYF TGTGCCAGCAGTTACTGGGGTCAGGGGGCTGGAAACACCATATATTTT
TRBD1 TRBJ1-3 16 - TRBV18 CASSPSQGAAGNTIYF TGTGCCAGCTCACCATCACAGGGGGCGGCAGGAAACACCATATATTTT
TRBD1 TRBJ1-2 16 - TRBV30 CAWRHRPGQGNYGYTF TGTGCCTGGAGACACAGACCGGGACAGGGGAACTATGGCTACACCTTC
- TRBJ2-7 18 - TRBV21-1 CASSKEIVRSGHPYEQYF TGTGCCAGCAGCAAAGAGATTGTCAGGAGCGGGCACCCGTACGAGCAGTACTTC
- TRBJ2-7 14 - TRBV27 CASSLGGSGYEQYF TGTGCCAGCAGTTTAGGAGGGAGTGGCTACGAGCAGTACTTC
- TRBJ1-1 12 - TRBV30 CAWRPDSVEAFF TGTGCCTGGAGACCTGACAGCGTTGAAGCTTTCTTT
- TRBJ1-3 17 - TRBV7-9 CASSLGEMGESGNTIYF TGTGCCAGCAGCTTAGGGGAGATGGGCGAGTCTGGAAACACCATATATTTT
- TRBJ1-1 14 - TRBV25-1 CASTRRGRNTEAFF TGTGCCAGCACACGACGGGGGAGGAACACTGAAGCTTTCTTT
- TRBJ1-2 15 few TRBV5-1 CASSLSGEMRRGYTF TGCGCCAGCAGCTTGTCAGGGGAGATGCGTCGAGGCTACACCTTC
TRBD2 TRBJ2-1 17 - TRBV7-2 CASSSFSGGSSYNEQFF TGTGCCAGCAGCTCGTTTAGCGGGGGGAGCTCCTACAATGAGCAGTTCTTC
TRBD2 TRBJ2-2 17 - TRBV15 CATSRGLAGGYTGELFF TGTGCCACCAGCAGAGGGCTAGCGGGAGGGTACACCGGGGAGCTGTTTTTT
- TRBJ2-7 14 - TRBV5-4 CASSPEQGSYEQYF TGTGCCAGCAGCCCCGAACAGGGTTCCTACGAGCAGTACTTC
- TRBJ2-1 15 - TRBV7-2 CASKLRRSGYNEQFF TGTGCCAGCAAACTACGTCGGAGCGGGTACAATGAGCAGTTCTTC
- TRBJ2-3 15 - TRBV13 CASSPRLTEADTQYF TGTGCCAGCAGCCCTCGACTGACAGAGGCGGATACGCAGTATTTT
TRBD1 TRBJ1-2 13 once TRBV6-5 CASRSPGGRGYTF TGTGCCAGCAGATCCCCAGGGGGCAGAGGCTACACCTTC
- TRBJ2-5 14 - TRBV13 CASSFGLLPETQYF TGTGCCAGCAGCTTCGGACTATTACCAGAGACCCAGTACTTC
- TRBJ2-5 11 - TRBV30 CAWRVSETQYF TGTGCCTGGAGGGTTAGCGAGACCCAGTACTTC
TRBD1 TRBJ2-1 18 - TRBV7-9 CSSSSSGTRDSADNEQFF TGTTCCAGCAGCTCTAGTGGAACACGGGACAGTGCCGACAATGAGCAGTTCTTC
TRBD2 TRBJ2-3 14 - TRBV28 CASNSGGSTDTQYF TGTGCCAGCAATAGCGGGGGTAGCACAGATACGCAGTATTTT
- TRBJ2-5 18 - TRBV5-4 CASSLARFSIGKQETQYF TGTGCCAGCAGCTTGGCCAGGTTTTCGATCGGCAAGCAGGAGACCCAGTACTTC